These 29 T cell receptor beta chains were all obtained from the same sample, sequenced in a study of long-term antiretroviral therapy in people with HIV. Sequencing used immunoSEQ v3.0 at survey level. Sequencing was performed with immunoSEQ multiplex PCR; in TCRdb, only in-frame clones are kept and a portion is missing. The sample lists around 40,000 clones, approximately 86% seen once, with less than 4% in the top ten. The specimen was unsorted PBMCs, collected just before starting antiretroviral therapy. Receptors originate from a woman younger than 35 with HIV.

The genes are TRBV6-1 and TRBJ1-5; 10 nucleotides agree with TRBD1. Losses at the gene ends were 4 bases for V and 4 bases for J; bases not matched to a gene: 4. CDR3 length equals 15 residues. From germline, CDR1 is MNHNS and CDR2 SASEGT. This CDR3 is CASSGGQGINQPQHF. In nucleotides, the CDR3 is TGTGCCAGCAGTGGGGGACAGGGGATAAATCAGCCCCAGCATTTT.

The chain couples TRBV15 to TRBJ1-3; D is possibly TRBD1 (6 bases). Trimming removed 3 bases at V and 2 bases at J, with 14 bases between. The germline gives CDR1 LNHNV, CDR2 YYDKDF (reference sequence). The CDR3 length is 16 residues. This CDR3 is CATSRKGQRTGNTIYF. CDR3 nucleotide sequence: TGTGCCACCAGCAGGAAAGGACAGCGGACTGGAAACACCATATATTTT.

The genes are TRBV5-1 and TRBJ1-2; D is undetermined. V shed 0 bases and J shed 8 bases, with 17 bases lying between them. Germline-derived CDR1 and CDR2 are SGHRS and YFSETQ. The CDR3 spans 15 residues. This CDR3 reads CASSLERGKGEGYTF. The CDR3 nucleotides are TGCGCCAGCAGCTTGGAGCGAGGGAAAGGAGAGGGCTACACCTTC. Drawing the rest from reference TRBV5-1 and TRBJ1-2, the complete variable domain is KAGVTQTPRYLIKTRGQQVTLSCSPISGHRSVSWYQQTPGQGLQFLFEYFSETQRNKGNFPGRFSGRQFSNSRSEMNVSTLELGDSALYLCASSLERGKGEGYTFGSGTRLTVV.

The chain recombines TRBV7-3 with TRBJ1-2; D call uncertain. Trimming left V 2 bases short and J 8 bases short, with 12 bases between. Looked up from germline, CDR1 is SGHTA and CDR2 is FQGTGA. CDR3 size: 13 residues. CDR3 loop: CASSLAGVNGYTF. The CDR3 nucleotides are TGTGCCAGCAGCTTAGCTGGGGTGAACGGCTACACCTTC.

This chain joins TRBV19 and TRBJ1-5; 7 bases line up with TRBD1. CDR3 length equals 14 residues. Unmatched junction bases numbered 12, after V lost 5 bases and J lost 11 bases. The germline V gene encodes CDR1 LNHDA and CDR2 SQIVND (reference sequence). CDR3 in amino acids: CASSPTGRALTQHF. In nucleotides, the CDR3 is TGTGCCAGTAGTCCGACAGGGCGAGCTTTGACCCAGCATTTT.

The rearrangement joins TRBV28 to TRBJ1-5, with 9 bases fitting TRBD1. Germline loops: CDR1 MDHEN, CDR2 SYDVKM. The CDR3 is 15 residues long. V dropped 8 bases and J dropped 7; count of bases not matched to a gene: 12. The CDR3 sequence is CASLPEGQGHQPQHF. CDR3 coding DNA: TGTGCCAGCCTCCCGGAGGGACAGGGACACCAGCCCCAGCATTTT.

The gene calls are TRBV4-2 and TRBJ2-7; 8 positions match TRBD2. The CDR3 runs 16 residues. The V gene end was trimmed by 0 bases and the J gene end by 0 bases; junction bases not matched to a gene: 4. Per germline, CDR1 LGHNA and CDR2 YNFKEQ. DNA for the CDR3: TGTGCCAGCAGCCAAGAAGCAACTAGCGGCTCCTACGAGCAGTACTTC. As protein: CASSQEATSGSYEQYF.

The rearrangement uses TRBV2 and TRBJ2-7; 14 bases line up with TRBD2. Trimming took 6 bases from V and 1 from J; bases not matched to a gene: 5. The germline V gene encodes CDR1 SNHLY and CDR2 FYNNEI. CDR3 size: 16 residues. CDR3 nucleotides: TGTGCCAGCAGCCCAGGACTAGCGGGAGGTTCCTACGAGCAGTACTTC. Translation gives CASSPGLAGGSYEQYF.

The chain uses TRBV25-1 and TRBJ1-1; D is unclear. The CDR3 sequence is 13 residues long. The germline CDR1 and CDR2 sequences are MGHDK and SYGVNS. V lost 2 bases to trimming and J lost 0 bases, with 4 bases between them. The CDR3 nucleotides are TGTGCCAGCAGTGAAGGAATGAACACTGAAGCTTTCTTT. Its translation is CASSEGMNTEAFF.

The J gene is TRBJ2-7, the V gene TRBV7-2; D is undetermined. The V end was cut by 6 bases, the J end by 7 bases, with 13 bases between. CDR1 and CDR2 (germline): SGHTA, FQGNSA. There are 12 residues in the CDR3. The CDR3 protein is CASSQYVVEQYF. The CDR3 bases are TGTGCCAGCAGTCAATATGTGGTAGAGCAGTACTTC.

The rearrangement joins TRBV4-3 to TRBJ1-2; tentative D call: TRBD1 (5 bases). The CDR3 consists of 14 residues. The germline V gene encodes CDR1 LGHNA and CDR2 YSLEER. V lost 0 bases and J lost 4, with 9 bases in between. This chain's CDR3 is CASSQEGGGYGYTF. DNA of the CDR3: TGCGCCAGCAGCCAAGAAGGTGGGGGCTATGGCTACACCTTC.

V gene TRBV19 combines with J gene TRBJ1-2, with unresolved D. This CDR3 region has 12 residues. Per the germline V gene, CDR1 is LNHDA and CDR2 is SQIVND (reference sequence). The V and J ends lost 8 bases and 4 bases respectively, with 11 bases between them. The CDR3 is CASLDLRYGYTF. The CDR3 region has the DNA TGTGCCAGTCTTGATCTCCGCTATGGCTACACCTTC.

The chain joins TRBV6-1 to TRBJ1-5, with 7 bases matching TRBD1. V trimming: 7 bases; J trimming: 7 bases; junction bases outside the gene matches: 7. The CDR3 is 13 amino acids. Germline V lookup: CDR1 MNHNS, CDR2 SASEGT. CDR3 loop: CASKTGRVQPQHF. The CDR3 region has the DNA TGTGCCAGCAAGACAGGGAGGGTCCAGCCCCAGCATTTT.

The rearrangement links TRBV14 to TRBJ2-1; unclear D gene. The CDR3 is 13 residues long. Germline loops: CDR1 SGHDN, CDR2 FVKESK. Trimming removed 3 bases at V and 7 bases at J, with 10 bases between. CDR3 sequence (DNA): TGTGCCAGCAGCCAGGGGTGGGGTAATGAGCAGTTCTTC. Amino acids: CASSQGWGNEQFF.

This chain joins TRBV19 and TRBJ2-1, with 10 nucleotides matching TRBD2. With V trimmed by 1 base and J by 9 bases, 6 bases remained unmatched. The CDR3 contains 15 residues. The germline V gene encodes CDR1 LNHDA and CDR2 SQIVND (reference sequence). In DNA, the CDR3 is TGTGCCAGTAGTATAGGGCTAGCGGGAGTCTTTGAGCAGTTCTTC. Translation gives CASSIGLAGVFEQFF.

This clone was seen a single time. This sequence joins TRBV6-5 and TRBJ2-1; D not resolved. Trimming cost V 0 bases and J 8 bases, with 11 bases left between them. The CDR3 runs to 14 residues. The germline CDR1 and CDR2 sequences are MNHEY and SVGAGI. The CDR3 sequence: CASSYSNFGDEQFF. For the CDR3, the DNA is TGTGCCAGCAGTTACTCGAATTTTGGAGATGAGCAGTTCTTC.

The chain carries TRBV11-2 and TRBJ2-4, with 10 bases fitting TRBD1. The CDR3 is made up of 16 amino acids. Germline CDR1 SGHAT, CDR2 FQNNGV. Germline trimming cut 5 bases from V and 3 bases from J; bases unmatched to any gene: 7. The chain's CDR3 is CASSHWTGGDKNIQYF. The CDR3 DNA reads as TGTGCCAGCAGCCACTGGACAGGGGGAGACAAAAACATTCAGTACTTC.

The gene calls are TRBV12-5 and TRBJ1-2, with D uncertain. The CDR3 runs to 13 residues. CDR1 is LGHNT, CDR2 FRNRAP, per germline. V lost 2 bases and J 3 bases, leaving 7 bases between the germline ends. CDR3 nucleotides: TGTGCTAGTGGTTTGACAGATTACTATGGCTACACCTTC. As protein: CASGLTDYYGYTF.

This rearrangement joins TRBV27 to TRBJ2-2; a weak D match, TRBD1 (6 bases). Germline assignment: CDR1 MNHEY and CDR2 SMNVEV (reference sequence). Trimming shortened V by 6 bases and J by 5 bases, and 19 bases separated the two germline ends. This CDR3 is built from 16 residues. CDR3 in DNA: TGTGCCAGCAGGTTCGGGCAGGGGCGCGAGACCGGGGAGCTGTTTTTT. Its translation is CASRFGQGRETGELFF.

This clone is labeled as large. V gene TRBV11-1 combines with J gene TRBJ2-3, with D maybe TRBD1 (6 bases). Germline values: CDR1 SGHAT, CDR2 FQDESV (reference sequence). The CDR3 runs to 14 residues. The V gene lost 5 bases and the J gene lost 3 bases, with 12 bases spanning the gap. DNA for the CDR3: TGTGCCAGCAGCCAGGGGTGGGGAACAGATACGCAGTATTTT. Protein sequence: CASSQGWGTDTQYF. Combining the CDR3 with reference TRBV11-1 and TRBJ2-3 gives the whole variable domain EAEVAQSPRYKITEKSQAVAFWCDPISGHATLYWYRQILGQGPELLVQFQDESVVDDSQLPKDRFSAERLKGVDSTLKIQPAELGDSAMYLCASSQGWGTDTQYFGPGTRLTVL.

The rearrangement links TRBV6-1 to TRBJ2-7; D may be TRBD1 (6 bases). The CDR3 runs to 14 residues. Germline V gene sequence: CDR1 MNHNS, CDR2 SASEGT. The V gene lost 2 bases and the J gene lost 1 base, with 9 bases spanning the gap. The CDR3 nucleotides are TGTGCCAGCAGTGAAATGGACAGATCCTACGAGCAGTACTTC. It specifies CASSEMDRSYEQYF.

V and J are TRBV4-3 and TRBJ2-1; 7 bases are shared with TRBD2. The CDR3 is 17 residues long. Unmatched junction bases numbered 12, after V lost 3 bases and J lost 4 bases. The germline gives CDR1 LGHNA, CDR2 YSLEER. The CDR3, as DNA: TGCGCCAGCAGCCATTCCTCCCGGGACTACTCTTACAATGAGCAGTTCTTC. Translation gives CASSHSSRDYSYNEQFF.

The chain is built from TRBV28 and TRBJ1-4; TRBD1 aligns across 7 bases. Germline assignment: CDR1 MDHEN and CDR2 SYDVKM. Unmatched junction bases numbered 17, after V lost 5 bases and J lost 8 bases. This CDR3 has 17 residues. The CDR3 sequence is CASSTTKGQDHREKLFF. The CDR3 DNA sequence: TGTGCCAGCAGTACGACCAAAGGACAGGATCATAGAGAAAAACTGTTTTTT.

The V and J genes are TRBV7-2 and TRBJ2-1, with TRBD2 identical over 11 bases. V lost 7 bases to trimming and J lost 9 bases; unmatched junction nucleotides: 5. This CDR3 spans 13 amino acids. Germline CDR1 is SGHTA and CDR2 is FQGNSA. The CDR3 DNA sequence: TGTGCCAGCAACCTAGCGGGAGGCCCTGAGCAGTTCTTC. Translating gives CASNLAGGPEQFF. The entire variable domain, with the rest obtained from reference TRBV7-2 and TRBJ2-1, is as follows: GAGVSQSPSNKVTEKGKDVELRCDPISGHTALYWYRQSLGQGLEFLIYFQGNSAPDKSGLPSDRFSAERTGGSVSTLTIQRTQQEDSAVYLCASNLAGGPEQFFGPGTRLTVL.

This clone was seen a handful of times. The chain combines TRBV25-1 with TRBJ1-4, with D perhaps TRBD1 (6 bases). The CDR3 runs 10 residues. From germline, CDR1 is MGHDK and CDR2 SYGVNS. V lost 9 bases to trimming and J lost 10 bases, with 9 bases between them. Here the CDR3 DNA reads TGTGCCAGTGAAGGGGGAAAACTGTTTTTT. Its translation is CASEGGKLFF.

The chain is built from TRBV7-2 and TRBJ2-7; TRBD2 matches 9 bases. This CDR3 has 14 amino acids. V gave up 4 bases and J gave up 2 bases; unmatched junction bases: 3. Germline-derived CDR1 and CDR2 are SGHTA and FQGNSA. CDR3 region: CASSSAGGPYEQYF. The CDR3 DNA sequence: TGTGCCAGCAGCTCAGCGGGAGGTCCCTACGAGCAGTACTTC.

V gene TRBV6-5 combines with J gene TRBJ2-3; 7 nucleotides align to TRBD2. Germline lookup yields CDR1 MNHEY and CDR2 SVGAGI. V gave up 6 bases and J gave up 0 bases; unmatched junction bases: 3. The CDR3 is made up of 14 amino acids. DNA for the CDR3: TGTGCCAGCAGGAGACTAGCTAGCACAGATACGCAGTATTTT. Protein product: CASRRLASTDTQYF.

The CDR3 coding sequence is TGTGCCAGCAGTTTATCGAGAGGAAACACTGAAGCTTTCTTT. Residues: CASSLSRGNTEAFF. J is TRBJ1-1 and V is TRBV27; D is undetermined. The V gene's germline CDR1 is MNHEY and CDR2 SMNVEV (reference sequence). The CDR3 runs to 14 residues. Trimming shortened V by 0 bases and J by 2 bases, and 7 bases separated the two germline ends.

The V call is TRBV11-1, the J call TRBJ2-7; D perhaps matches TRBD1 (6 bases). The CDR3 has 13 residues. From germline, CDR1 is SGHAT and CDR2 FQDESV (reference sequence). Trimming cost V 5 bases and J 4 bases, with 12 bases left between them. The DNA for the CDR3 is TGTGCCAGCAGCAGGGCAGGGGAATACGAGCAGTACTTC. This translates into CASSRAGEYEQYF.